The rows below give T cell receptor beta chains drawn from one sample of a study of T cell changes during pregnancy in multiple sclerosis. Here immunoSEQ multiplex PCR was the method, and the copy in TCRdb shows in-frame clones only, minus some. The repertoire consists of 40,000 to 50,000 clones, with 92% occurring once and the leading ten covering 0.3% to 0.45%. The sample was CD4+ T cells from peripheral blood mononuclear cells, taken in the second trimester of pregnancy. These receptors were collected from a female donor in good health, enrolled as a control in a pregnancy study. CDR3s include the opening cysteine and the closing phenylalanine or tryptophan. The order of the fields is clone size, J gene, CDR3 length, V gene, D gene, CDR3 DNA, CDR3 protein. A D gene is named only where the DNA matches it firmly. Clone size is stated in some rows and not others, as once, few, many or a class when expanded.

-	TRBJ2-2	16	TRBV7-2	TRBD1	TGTGCCAGCAGCCAAATCCCGGGACAGGGCACCGGGGAGCTGTTTTTT	CASSQIPGQGTGELFF
-	TRBJ2-7	14	TRBV7-2	TRBD2	TGTGCCAGCAGATTCCTTGGGGGGGAAGGCGAGCAGTACTTC	CASRFLGGEGEQYF
-	TRBJ1-2	17	TRBV5-1	TRBD1	TGCGCCAGCAGCTCTAACAGGGGCCCCTCCCCTGGTATTGGCTACACCTTC	CASSSNRGPSPGIGYTF
-	TRBJ2-2	17	TRBV4-2	TRBD2	TGTGCCAGCAGCCAACAGCCGCGGGGGGCGAACACCGGGGAGCTGTTTTTT	CASSQQPRGANTGELFF
-	TRBJ2-1	15	TRBV11-2	TRBD2	TGTGCCAGCAGCGTAACTAGCGGGGGGGGACTTGAGCAGTTCTTC	CASSVTSGGGLEQFF
-	TRBJ1-4	17	TRBV19	TRBD1	TGTGCCAGTAGTAACCGGGACAGGGGAGGTTTTGGAGAAAAACTGTTTTTT	CASSNRDRGGFGEKLFF
-	TRBJ2-5	15	TRBV6-1	-	TGTGCCAGCAGTTTTCGGACTGGAGATCCGGAGACCCAGTACTTC	CASSFRTGDPETQYF
-	TRBJ2-2	16	TRBV27	TRBD1	TGTGCCAGCAGTTTTGACAGGGGAGGCATCGCCGGGGAGCTGTTTTTT	CASSFDRGGIAGELFF
-	TRBJ2-5	15	TRBV6-1	TRBD1	TGTGCCAGCAGTGGCCAGACAGGGAACGGGGAGACCCAGTACTTC	CASSGQTGNGETQYF
-	TRBJ1-6	15	TRBV11-2	-	TGTGCCAGCAGCCAGGGGCTGAGAGATAATTCACCCCTCCACTTT	CASSQGLRDNSPLHF
-	TRBJ1-2	15	TRBV15	TRBD1	TGTGCCACCAGCAGAGTGCCACAGGGGAACTATGGCTACACCTTC	CATSRVPQGNYGYTF
-	TRBJ1-2	13	TRBV27	TRBD1	TGTGCCAGCAGTCAGACAGGGACCTATGGCTACACCTTC	CASSQTGTYGYTF
-	TRBJ2-1	12	TRBV29-1	TRBD1	TGCAGCGGAGGTAGGACAGGGTTTGAGCAGTTCTTC	CSGGRTGFEQFF
-	TRBJ1-5	13	TRBV10-2	-	TGCGCCAGCAGACAGGGTAGGGGTCAGCCCCAGCATTTT	CASRQGRGQPQHF
-	TRBJ2-5	10	TRBV20-1	-	TGCAGTGCTACAGGGGAGACCCAGTACTTC	CSATGETQYF
-	TRBJ2-6	17	TRBV28	-	TGTGCCAGCAGTTTTAGACAGTCCCTATCTGGGGCCAACGTCCTGACTTTC	CASSFRQSLSGANVLTF
once	TRBJ1-5	16	TRBV4-3	TRBD1	TGCGCCAGCAGCCAAGATTACAGGGGCGGCAATCAGCCCCAGCATTTT	CASSQDYRGGNQPQHF
-	TRBJ1-2	17	TRBV29-1	-	TGCAACGACCAAGGTGGGCAGGGAGGACGAGAGATCGATGGCTACACCTTC	CNDQGGQGGREIDGYTF
-	TRBJ1-5	13	TRBV7-2	-	TGTGCCAGCAGCTTATACGGGTATCAGCCCCAGCATTTT	CASSLYGYQPQHF
few	TRBJ1-1	13	TRBV5-1	TRBD1	TGCGCCAGCAGCTGGACAGGGGTTACTGAAGCTTTCTTT	CASSWTGVTEAFF
-	TRBJ1-1	13	TRBV11-1	TRBD1	TGTGCCAGCAGCTTAGCGGGGGACAGAGAAGCTTTCTTT	CASSLAGDREAFF
-	TRBJ2-7	14	TRBV7-2	-	TGTGCCAGCAGCTTCCCACAGGGCAACTACGAGCAGTACTTC	CASSFPQGNYEQYF